The clone carrying this T cell receptor (beta chain) was counted a few times. Its cognate antigen is unknown. The sample originates from a study of blood T cells in healthy people across ages. Background on the study: The capture of about one barcoded beta molecule per two T cells was achieved by template switching. Study outcomes and limitations: Researchers said unsorted PBMCs prevented a conclusive naive versus antigen-experienced comparison. TCR beta diversity correlated strongly with naive T cell percentage.

CDR1 and CDR2 from the germline V gene are SGHTA and FQGNSA. V lost 0 bases, J lost 9 bases, and 8 bases lay in between. This CDR3 comprises 12 residues. A second about 6 to 12 cycle PCR used barcoded and J-beta primers. Unique molecular identifiers of 12 random nucleotides labeled each cDNA. TCRdb re-called the 5' RACE reads through MiXCR, storing one row per CDR3 protein. The sample includes roughly 800,000 distinct CDR3 sequences, roughly 60% seen only once; the top ten take roughly 22%. The J gene is TRBJ2-5, the V gene TRBV7-2, with D perhaps matching TRBD1 (5 bases). This TCR came from a man aged 30-40 years in good health. The sequencing sample was made of blood. CDR3 amino acids: CASSLAEGAQYF. The CDR3 DNA sequence: TGTGCCAGCAGCTTAGCGGAAGGGGCCCAGTACTTC.